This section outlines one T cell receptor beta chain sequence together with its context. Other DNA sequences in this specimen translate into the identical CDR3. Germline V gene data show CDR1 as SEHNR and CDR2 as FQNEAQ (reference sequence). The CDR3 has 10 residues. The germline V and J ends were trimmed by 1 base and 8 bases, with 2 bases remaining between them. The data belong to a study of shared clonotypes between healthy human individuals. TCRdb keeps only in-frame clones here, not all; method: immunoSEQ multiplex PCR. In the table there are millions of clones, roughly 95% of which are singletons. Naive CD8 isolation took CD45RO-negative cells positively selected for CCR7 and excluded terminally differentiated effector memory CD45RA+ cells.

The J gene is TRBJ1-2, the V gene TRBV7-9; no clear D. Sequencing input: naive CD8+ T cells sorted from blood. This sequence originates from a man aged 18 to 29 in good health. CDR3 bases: TGTGCCAGCAGCTTAGGAGGCTACACCTTC. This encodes CASSLGGYTF.